Shown below are 15 T cell receptor beta chains from a single sample sequenced in a study of blood T cell repertoires in COVID-19. TCRdb's table, derived via immunoSEQ multiplex PCR, lists solely in-frame clones and lacks some. The sample includes a few hundred thousand clones, roughly 89% of them seen just once. Sequences were obtained from peripheral blood. The receptors derive from a man between 18 and 35 years old with COVID-19, enrolled during active disease.

The CDR3 sequence: CATKGPSDTDTQYF. For the CDR3, the DNA is TGTGCCACCAAGGGGCCTAGCGATACAGATACGCAGTATTTT. The rearrangement uses TRBV10-3 and TRBJ2-3; tentatively, D is TRBD2 (6 bases). Germline CDR1 and CDR2: ENHRY and SYGVKD. The V and J ends lost 10 bases and 3 bases respectively, with 17 bases between them. This CDR3 has 14 amino acids.

The chain uses TRBV12-3 or TRBV12-4 and TRBJ1-4; no clear D gene. V was clipped by 4 bases and J by 10 bases, with 13 bases between them. This CDR3 spans 13 amino acids. The CDR3 loop reads CASSWIGRGKLFF. In DNA, the CDR3 is TGTGCCAGCAGTTGGATAGGACGGGGAAAACTGTTTTTT.

The chain recombines TRBV6-5 with TRBJ2-7, with D perhaps TRBD1 (6 bases). The CDR3 sequence is 13 residues long. V dropped 2 bases and J dropped 3 bases, with 8 bases sitting between them. CDR1 is MNHEY and CDR2 is SVGAGI in the germline V gene. CDR3 DNA: TGTGCCAGCAGTTACGACAGGTTCTACGAGCAGTACTTC. It specifies CASSYDRFYEQYF.

The chain combines TRBV4-1 with TRBJ2-7, with 7 bases identical to TRBD2. Unmatched junction bases numbered 14, after V lost 0 bases and J lost 6 bases. The CDR3 length is 17 residues. Germline-derived CDR1 and CDR2 are MGHRA and YSYEKL. CDR3 protein: CASSQDHMEAGPREQYF. The DNA of the CDR3 is TGCGCCAGCAGCCAAGATCATATGGAAGCGGGGCCGCGCGAGCAGTACTTC.

The chain combines TRBV7-3 with TRBJ2-1; tentative D call: TRBD1 (6 bases). This CDR3 has 11 residues. The germline V gene encodes CDR1 SGHTA and CDR2 FQGTGA. Between the trimmed V and J ends, which lost 5 bases and 8 bases, there was a span of 7 bases. CDR3 sequence: CASSEGDEQFF. The CDR3, as DNA: TGTGCCAGCAGCGAGGGGGATGAGCAGTTCTTC.

The V call is TRBV3-1 (or the pseudogene TRBV3-2), the J call TRBJ1-1; possibly TRBD1 for D (5 bases). V lost 6 bases and J 1 base, leaving 9 bases between the germline ends. The CDR3 length is 13 residues. CDR1 is LGHDT and CDR2 is YNNKEL in the germline V gene (reference sequence). The CDR3 loop reads CASRLQENTEAFF. CDR3 nucleotides: TGTGCCAGCAGACTACAGGAGAACACTGAAGCTTTCTTT.

The rearrangement uses TRBV2 and TRBJ2-6; D not certain. Germline V gene lookup returns CDR1 SNHLY and CDR2 FYNNEI. Trimming pared 4 bases from V and 6 bases from J, leaving 10 bases between. The CDR3 is 14 residues long. The CDR3 is CASSASVVANVLTF. CDR3 sequence (DNA): TGTGCCAGCAGTGCCTCCGTTGTGGCCAACGTCCTGACTTTC.

This clone appeared once. The chain links TRBV27 to TRBJ1-1, with a tentative D call TRBD1 (5 bases). Germline-derived CDR1 and CDR2 are MNHEY and SMNVEV (reference sequence). The CDR3 loop spans 16 amino acids. V was clipped by 3 bases and J by 3 bases, with 17 bases between them. This CDR3 is CASSFSAGVGYTEAFF. CDR3 DNA sequence: TGTGCCAGCAGTTTCTCGGCGGGGGTTGGTTACACTGAAGCTTTCTTT.

The chain uses TRBV5-4 and TRBJ1-2; D is unclear. The V end was cut by 4 bases, the J end by 3 bases, with 7 bases between. The germline gives CDR1 SGHNT, CDR2 YYREEE (reference sequence). The CDR3 is made up of 12 amino acids. This CDR3 is CASSTDDYGYTF. Written as DNA, the CDR3 is TGTGCCAGCAGCACTGATGACTATGGCTACACCTTC.

A remark on this clone: Sequence at one end of the junction differs from germline and may be a read error. This chain links TRBV29-1 with TRBJ2-1; the D gene is possibly TRBD2 (6 bases). The germline gives CDR1 SQVTM, CDR2 ANQGSEA. CDR3 length: 16 amino acids. CDR3 protein: CSVEDQQAGSYNEQFF. Written as DNA, the CDR3 is TGCAGCGTCGAAGATCAGCAGGCGGGATCGTACAATGAGCAGTTCTTC.

J is TRBJ2-5 and V is TRBV25-1; D not resolved. V lost 7 bases to trimming and J lost 5 bases, with 11 bases between them. The germline CDR1 and CDR2 sequences are MGHDK and SYGVNS. The CDR3 totals 12 residues. The CDR3 region is CASTNMEETQYF. In DNA form, the CDR3 reads TGTGCCAGCACTAATATGGAGGAGACCCAGTACTTC.

This clone was counted many times. V gene TRBV2 combines with J gene TRBJ2-7, with TRBD1 matching 10 bases. Germline V lookup: CDR1 SNHLY, CDR2 FYNNEI. This CDR3 has 14 amino acids. Trimming cost V 5 bases and J 0 bases; bases outside gene matches: 1. The CDR3 sequence is CASSRTGGSYEQYF. CDR3 DNA: TGTGCCAGCAGTCGGACAGGGGGCTCCTACGAGCAGTACTTC.

This chain joins TRBV4-1 and TRBJ1-5; TRBD1 agrees at 7 bases. V was clipped by 4 bases and J by 7 bases; unmatched bases: 4. CDR3 size: 13 residues. Germline V gene data show CDR1 as MGHRA and CDR2 as YSYEKL. CDR3 loop: CASSLTGAQPQHF. For the CDR3, the DNA is TGCGCCAGCAGCCTAACAGGGGCCCAGCCCCAGCATTTT.

The chain has TRBV19 and TRBJ2-7, with D possibly being TRBD1 (5 bases). With 10 bases removed from V and 4 bases from J, the gap between germline ends came to 17 bases. The CDR3 runs 13 residues. The germline gives CDR1 LNHDA, CDR2 SQIVND (reference sequence). The CDR3 loop is CATSDRLGYEQYF. The DNA of the CDR3 is TGTGCCACCTCTGACAGACTTGGATACGAGCAGTACTTC. Combining the CDR3 with reference TRBV19 and TRBJ2-7 gives the whole variable domain DGGITQSPKYLFRKEGQNVTLSCEQNLNHDAMYWYRQDPGQGLRLIYYSQIVNDFQKGDIAEGYSVSREKKESFPLTVTSAQKNPTAFYLCATSDRLGYEQYFGPGTRLTVT.

V gene TRBV7-6 combines with J gene TRBJ2-1; TRBD2 agrees at 8 bases. CDR1 and CDR2 from the germline V gene are SGHVS and FNYEAQ. The V segment lost 4 bases and the J segment 3 bases; nucleotides outside the gene matches: 8. CDR3 size: 16 residues. The DNA for the CDR3 is TGTGCCAGCAGCTCCCGGACTAGCTTGGGCTACAATGAGCAGTTCTTC. This gives the protein CASSSRTSLGYNEQFF.